This TCR beta chain was identified during a study of blood T cell repertoires in COVID-19. Study at large: The United States, Italy and Spain supplied acute and convalescent COVID-19 samples. T cells, B-cell-depleted T cells, or PBMCs provided the cDNA or gDNA that served as material.

Study processing details: Amplification with reference gene primers provided the estimates of nucleated cell counts. The repertoire was sequenced with immunoSEQ multiplex PCR; TCRdb's copy has only in-frame clones and lacks some. The D gene and trimming were derived from the DNA, and the V and J assignments and clone size from that table. The profile covers 300,000 or so clones, with around 92% appearing a single time and 5% to 7.5% taken by the ten largest. This clonotype was sampled from a man aged 18 to 35 who had recovered from COVID-19. Sequenced sample: peripheral blood.

The CDR3 DNA is TGTGCCAGCAGCTTAGTACTGGAGGGAGGAACAGATACGCAGTATTTT. It is translated as CASSLVLEGGTDTQYF. This chain joins TRBV7-8 and TRBJ2-3; maybe TRBD2 (6 bases). Trimming cost V 1 base and J 3 bases, with 14 bases left between them. From germline, CDR1 is SGHVS and CDR2 FQNEAQ. The CDR3 has 16 amino acids.